This T cell receptor beta chain was sequenced for a study of shared T cell receptors in the human thymus. The CDR3 has 13 residues. Trimming left V 5 bases short and J 0 bases short, with 8 bases between. CDR1 and CDR2 (germline): MNHNS, SASEGT. TCRdb's copy holds only in-frame clones and misses some; the assay was immunoSEQ multiplex PCR. The sample carries some 700,000 clones, over 75% recorded once. These data were also filed under a second study, of human thymus T cells. From that paper: Samples came from healthy Finnish infants during open corrective cardiac surgery. The authors found apparently biased V and J gene usage in thymic and blood repertoires.

Sequencing was carried out using thymocytes. The receptor was isolated from a girl in the first two years of life with a congenital heart defect. V and J are TRBV6-1 and TRBJ2-7; D gene uncertain. The CDR3 protein is CASSNINSYEQYF. DNA of the CDR3: TGTGCCAGCAGTAACATCAACTCCTACGAGCAGTACTTC.